There are a few counts of the clone carrying this T cell receptor (beta chain). Its antigen is still unknown. These data are taken from a study of T cells after yellow fever vaccination. Overall study findings and caveats: Clonotypes shared by both compartments, CD4 and CD8, made up a small share.

Trimming shortened V by 0 bases and J by 5 bases, and 11 bases separated the two germline ends. Germline values: CDR1 SGHDT, CDR2 YYEEEE. This CDR3 region has 14 residues. TCRdb reanalysed the 5' RACE reads using MiXCR and keeps one entry per CDR3 protein. The sample carries around 260,000 distinct CDR3 sequences, about 5.2% recorded once. Here the sequenced sample was CD4+ T cells sorted from PBMCs, taken on the day of the yellow fever booster vaccination. The chain employs TRBV5-6 and TRBJ2-5, with D perhaps matching TRBD2 (6 bases). The receptor was derived from a man aged 18 to 30 who received the YFV17D yellow fever vaccine. In DNA form, the CDR3 reads TGTGCCAGCAGCTTGGTTGGGACTCTTGAGACCCAGTACTTC. Translation gives CASSLVGTLETQYF.